The entry that follows covers one TCR beta chain sequence. The DNA is left out, because the CDR3 cannot be placed on it with certainty; the CDR3 is given as TCRdb lists it. The sample is drawn from a study of blood T cell repertoires in COVID-19. Clones were sequenced by immunoSEQ multiplex PCR, and TCRdb holds only the in-frame ones, with some missing. The table includes fewer than 350,000 clones, around nine tenths detected once. The material sequenced was PBMCs or T cells enriched from blood (not recorded which). This clonotype was obtained from a woman aged 25 to 45 who had been exposed to COVID-19.

The CDR3 region is CASSSSLPGNTEAFF. This rearrangement joins TRBV28 to TRBJ1-1. Termini included, the CDR3 measures 15 amino acids. Germline V lookup: CDR1 MDHEN, CDR2 SYDVKM.